The 13 T cell receptor beta chains listed next were all sequenced from one sample in a study of monozygotic twins with inflammatory bowel disease. TCRdb derives one entry per CDR3 protein from the 5' RACE reads, leaving out DNA. The sample data list a few hundred thousand distinct CDR3 sequences. Material: blood. These receptors originate from a human donor with ulcerative colitis or Crohn's disease, or a healthy co-twin of an affected twin (not recorded which).

The chain carries TRBV5-1 and TRBJ1-4. The germline V gene has CDR1 SGHRS and CDR2 YFSETQ. The CDR3 spans 15 residues. This chain's CDR3 is CASREATATNEKLFF.

The chain carries TRBV7-9 and TRBJ1-1; TCRdb names TRBD1, which stays unverified in the absence of DNA. CDR3 length: 14 amino acids. Germline CDR1 is SEHNR and CDR2 is FQNEAQ (reference sequence). The chain's CDR3 is CASSLPRVDTEAFF.

This chain uses TRBV20-1 with TRBJ2-4; TCRdb calls TRBD2, which cannot be checked without DNA. CDR1 is DFQATT and CDR2 is SNEGSKA in the germline V gene (reference sequence). There are 12 residues in the CDR3. The CDR3 spells CSARTSGDIQYF.

V usage is TRBV10-3 and J usage is TRBJ1-3; TCRdb names TRBD1, which stays unverified in the absence of DNA. CDR3 size: 13 residues. In germline, CDR1 is ENHRY, CDR2 SYGVKD. The CDR3 here is CASCPGSGNTIYF.

The chain uses TRBV6-1 and TRBJ2-5. This CDR3 spans 13 amino acids. Germline CDR1 reads MNHNS; CDR2 reads SASEGT. This CDR3 is CASSQAGEETQYF.

The CDR3 loop is CASGGAGGTHQPQHF. The chain links TRBV7-2 to TRBJ1-5; TCRdb reports TRBD1, a call that lacks DNA to check it against. This CDR3 contains 15 residues. The germline V gene has CDR1 SGHTA and CDR2 FQGNSA.

The chain joins TRBV6-5 to TRBJ1-1. Germline V gene sequence: CDR1 MNHEY, CDR2 SVGAGI. There are 14 residues in the CDR3. The CDR3 protein is CASSSFLVNTEAFF.

CDR3 region: CASSEGTGDAEQYF. The chain is built from TRBV6-1 and TRBJ2-7; TCRdb reports TRBD1, a call that lacks DNA to check it against. Germline V lookup: CDR1 MNHNS, CDR2 SASEGT. CDR3 size: 14 residues.

The chain has TRBV7-9 and TRBJ1-1; absent DNA, TCRdb's TRBD1 call cannot be checked. This CDR3 is 12 amino acids long. Germline CDR1 SEHNR, CDR2 FQNEAQ (reference sequence). CDR3 amino acids: CASSYGQGEAFF.

This rearrangement joins TRBV29-1 to TRBJ2-1; TCRdb's D gene call, TRBD1, goes unchecked for lack of DNA. The germline gives CDR1 SQVTM, CDR2 ANQGSEA. The CDR3 loop spans 18 amino acids. CDR3 region: CSVVAGTGQTLSYNEQFF.

This sequence joins TRBV4-3 and TRBJ2-1; TCRdb selects TRBD1, and the lack of DNA leaves this call unchecked. This CDR3 has 14 amino acids. From germline, CDR1 is LGHNA and CDR2 YSLEER. The chain's CDR3 is CASSQTGQGHEQFF.

This chain uses TRBV18 with TRBJ2-7; absent DNA, TCRdb's TRBD1 call cannot be checked. Germline V gene data show CDR1 as KGHSH and CDR2 as LQKENI. This CDR3 contains 14 residues. This chain's CDR3 is CASSPQIRTDEQYF.

V gene TRBV6-5 combines with J gene TRBJ2-5; TCRdb gives TRBD1 as the D gene, but with no DNA this cannot be confirmed. The germline gives CDR1 MNHEY, CDR2 SVGAGI. The CDR3 runs to 16 residues. The CDR3 spells CASSYLGTGGAETQYF.